This record concerns one TCR beta chain sequence. TCRdb keeps only in-frame clones here, not all; method: immunoSEQ multiplex PCR. Here the sample spans a few hundred thousand clones, over 75% being singletons. The data stem from a study of blood T cell repertoires in COVID-19. The CDR3 extends over 14 amino acids. Germline CDR1 is SGHAT and CDR2 is FQNNGV. V lost 0 bases, J lost 1 base, and 6 bases lay in between. For recovered donors of Cohort 3, there were two negative PCRs, clearance, or symptom resolution. Source material: PBMCs or T cells enriched from blood (not recorded which). The clonotype originates from a man aged 18 to 29 who had recovered from COVID-19. The chain employs TRBV11-2 and TRBJ2-5; no clear D. The CDR3 loop reads CASSLDSTQETQYF. The DNA for the CDR3 is TGTGCCAGCAGCTTAGACAGTACCCAAGAGACCCAGTACTTC.